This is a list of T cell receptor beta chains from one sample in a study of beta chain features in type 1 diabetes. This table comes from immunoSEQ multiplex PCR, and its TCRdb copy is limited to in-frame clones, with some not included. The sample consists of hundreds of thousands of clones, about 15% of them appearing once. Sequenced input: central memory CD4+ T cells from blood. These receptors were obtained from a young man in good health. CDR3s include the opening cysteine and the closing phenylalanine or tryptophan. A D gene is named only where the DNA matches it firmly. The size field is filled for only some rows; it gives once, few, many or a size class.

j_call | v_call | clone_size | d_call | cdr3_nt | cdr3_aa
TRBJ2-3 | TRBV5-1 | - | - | TGCGCCAGCAGCTTGGCCACTACTGGCACAGATACGCAGTATTTT | CASSLATTGTDTQYF
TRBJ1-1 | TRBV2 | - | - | TGTGCCAGCACACAGGGAGAGAACACTGAAGCTTTCTTT | CASTQGENTEAFF
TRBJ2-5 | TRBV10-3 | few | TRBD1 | TGTGCCATCAGGAGGGACAGCTTACAAGAGACCCAGTACTTC | CAIRRDSLQETQYF
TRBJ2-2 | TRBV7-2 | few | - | TGTGCCAGCAGCTTAGATTACTCTGGCGGGGAGCTGTTTTTT | CASSLDYSGGELFF
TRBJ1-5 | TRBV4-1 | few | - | TGCGCCAGCAGCCGGGGGTGGGATCAGCCCCAGCATTTT | CASSRGWDQPQHF
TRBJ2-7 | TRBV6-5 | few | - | TGTGCCAGCGCCCCGAGAGGCCCCCTTGACTACGAGCAGTACTTC | CASAPRGPLDYEQYF
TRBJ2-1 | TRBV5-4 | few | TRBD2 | TGTGCCAGCAGCCGGACTAGCGGGAGGTGGGGCTACAATGAGCAGTTCTTC | CASSRTSGRWGYNEQFF
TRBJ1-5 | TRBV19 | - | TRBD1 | TGTGCCAGTAGTGCCACAGGGGCTGGTCAGCCCCAGCATTTT | CASSATGAGQPQHF
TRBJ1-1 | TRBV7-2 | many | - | TGTGCCAGCAGCAGTAAAGTCTATTCCACTGAAGCTTTCTTT | CASSSKVYSTEAFF
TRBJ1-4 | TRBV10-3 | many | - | TGTGCCACCCGGCAGGGGTCAAACGAAAAACTGTTTTTT | CATRQGSNEKLFF
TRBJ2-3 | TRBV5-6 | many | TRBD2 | TGTGCCAGCCGTGGGACTAGCGGTTACACAGATACGCAGTATTTT | CASRGTSGYTDTQYF
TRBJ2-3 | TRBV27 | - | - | TGTGCCAGCAGTCCCAGGGGTAGCACAGATACGCAGTATTTT | CASSPRGSTDTQYF
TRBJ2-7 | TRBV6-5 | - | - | TGTGCCAGCAGATACAAGGTTTTACCCTACGAGCAGTACTTC | CASRYKVLPYEQYF
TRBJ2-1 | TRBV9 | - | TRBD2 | TGTGCCAGCAGCTCAGCATTGCGGGGGGGCACCAATGAGCAGTTCTTC | CASSSALRGGTNEQFF
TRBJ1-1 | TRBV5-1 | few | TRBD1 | TGCGCCAGCAGCACAGGGGCTACAATGAACACTGAAGCTTTCTTT | CASSTGATMNTEAFF
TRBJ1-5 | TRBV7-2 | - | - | TGTGCCAGCAGCTTTGGGTTGGCGGGGACTGGGCCCCAGCATTTT | CASSFGLAGTGPQHF
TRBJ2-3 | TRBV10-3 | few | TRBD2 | TGTGCCATCAGTCGGGAGATAGCGGGAAATTCAGATACGCAGTATTTT | CAISREIAGNSDTQYF
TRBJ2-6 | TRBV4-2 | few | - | TGTGCCAGCAGCCAAGGGACGGCTGGGGCCAACGTCCTGACTTTC | CASSQGTAGANVLTF
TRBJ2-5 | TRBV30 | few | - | TGTGCCTGTTTCGCCTCGTACCAAGAGACCCAGTACTTC | CACFASYQETQYF
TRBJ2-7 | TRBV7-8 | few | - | TGTGCCAGCAGCCTAAACGTCCTAGACGAGCAGTACTTC | CASSLNVLDEQYF
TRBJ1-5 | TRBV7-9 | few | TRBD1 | TGTGCCAGCAGCTTAGACTCAGGGGGTAATCAGCCCCAGCATTTT | CASSLDSGGNQPQHF
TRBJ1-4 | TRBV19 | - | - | TGTGCCAGTAGTTCCCGGACAGTGGGGGATGAAAAACTGTTTTTT | CASSSRTVGDEKLFF
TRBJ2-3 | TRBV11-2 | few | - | TGTGCCAGCAGCAGAAGGGGGGATGGGACAGATACGCAGTATTTT | CASSRRGDGTDTQYF
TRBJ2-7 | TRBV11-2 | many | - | TGTGCCAGCAGCCTATCCTGGGAGCAGTACTTC | CASSLSWEQYF
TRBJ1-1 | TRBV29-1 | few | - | TGCAGCGGGGGGCATTCGAACACTGAAGCTTTCTTT | CSGGHSNTEAFF
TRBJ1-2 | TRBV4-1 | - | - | TGCGCCGGCAGCCTTACACAGAACTATGGCTACACCTTC | CAGSLTQNYGYTF
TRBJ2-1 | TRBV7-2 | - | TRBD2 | TGTGCCAGCAGCTTAGCAGCGGGGGGTATGAATGAGCAGTTCTTC | CASSLAAGGMNEQFF
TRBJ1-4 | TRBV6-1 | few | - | TGTGCCAGCAGTGTTTCGGACAAACATGAAAAACTGTTTTTT | CASSVSDKHEKLFF
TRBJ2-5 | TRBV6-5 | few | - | TGTGCCAGCAGTCCCCGACAGGAAGAGACCCAGTACTTC | CASSPRQEETQYF
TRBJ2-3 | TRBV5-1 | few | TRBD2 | TGCGCCAGCAGCCTTAGACTAGCGGGGGCGTCAGATACGCAGTATTTT | CASSLRLAGASDTQYF
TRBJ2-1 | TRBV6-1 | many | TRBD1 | TGTGCCAGCAGAGGACAGGATTGGGAGCAGTTCTTC | CASRGQDWEQFF
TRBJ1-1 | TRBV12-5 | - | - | TGTGCTAGTGGTTTGGTACTAGGGAATTCTGAAGCTTTCTTT | CASGLVLGNSEAFF
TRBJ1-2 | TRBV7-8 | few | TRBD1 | TGTGCCAGCAGTAGGGGGACAGGGGGCCAGGTCTATGGCTACACCTTC | CASSRGTGGQVYGYTF
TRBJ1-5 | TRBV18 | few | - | TGTGCCAGCTCACCCGCGAGCAATCAGCCCCAGCATTTT | CASSPASNQPQHF
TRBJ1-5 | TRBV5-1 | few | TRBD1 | TGCGCCAGCAGCTTGGGGCCGACAGGGGGCAATCAGCCCCAGCATTTT | CASSLGPTGGNQPQHF
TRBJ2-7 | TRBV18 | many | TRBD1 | TGTGCCAGCTCACGCGAGGGGACAGGTCCCGAGCAGTACTTC | CASSREGTGPEQYF
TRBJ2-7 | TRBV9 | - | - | TGTGCCAGCAGCGTACGTCCCGGATGGTACGAGCAGTACTTC | CASSVRPGWYEQYF